This T cell receptor beta chain was identified during a study of T cell clones after liver transplantation. Assay: immunoSEQ multiplex PCR; the TCRdb copy retains only in-frame clones and omits some. The sample has approximately 68,000 clones; about 80% are singletons. CDR1 and CDR2 (germline): SGHRS, YFSETQ. CDR3 length: 16 residues. V gave up 3 bases and J gave up 3 bases; unmatched junction bases: 7. This TCR came from a human donor who received a liver transplant. This chain connects TRBV5-1 to TRBJ1-1; 11 bases are shared with TRBD1. Sequenced material: CD4+ T cells from blood, taken before liver transplant. The CDR3 protein is CASSSSPGQGDTEAFF. The CDR3 region has the DNA TGCGCCAGCAGCTCTTCCCCGGGACAGGGGGACACTGAAGCTTTCTTT.